This TCR beta chain was identified in a study of OX40 agonist ivuxolimab in advanced cancers. For the study at large: Patients were dosed with the agonistic anti-OX40 (CD134) antibody ivuxolimab. Partial responses occurred in Three dose-escalation patients, one with hepatocellular carcinoma and two with cutaneous melanoma. Study outcomes and limitations: Also showing low normalized T-cell clonal expansion were some of the nonresponders. Expanded peripheral T cells had an undetermined antigen specificity.

The assay was immunoSEQ multiplex PCR, and TCRdb's table has in-frame clones only and misses some. The table records some 30,000 clones, 92% of them present only once. Trimming removed 1 base at V and 5 bases at J, with 6 bases between. The germline V gene has CDR1 MDHEN and CDR2 SYDVKM. The CDR3 runs to 13 residues. In its sample, this clone was seen once. Its antigen is unidentified. The clonotype was recovered from an adult with an advanced solid tumor such as melanoma, head and neck, liver or kidney cancer. The sample consisted of CD4+ or CD8+ T cells sorted from blood, taken in a trial of the OX40 agonist ivuxolimab. The V gene is TRBV28, the J gene TRBJ2-1; D gene unclear. This chain's CDR3 is CASSLYMDNEQFF. The CDR3 DNA follows: TGTGCCAGCAGTTTATATATGGACAATGAGCAGTTCTTC. Variable domain in full (rest from reference TRBV28 and TRBJ2-1): DVKVTQSSRYLVKRTGEKVFLECVQDMDHENMFWYRQDPGLGLRLIYFSYDVKMKEKGDIPEGYSVSREKKERFSLILESASTNQTSMYLCASSLYMDNEQFFGPGTRLTVL.